These 24 T cell receptor beta chains were sequenced from one sample in a study of T cells in Graves' hyperthyroidism and ophthalmopathy (dated by TCRdb to the late 2010s). The library was generated by multiplex PCR. The instrument was an Illumina HiSeq 2000. The TCR beta CDR3 regions were amplified from the RNA transcripts. The first round of RT-PCR for the TCR CDR3 was performed with the HTBI primer set and the Qiagen OneStep RT-PCR kit. TCRdb reanalyzed the raw reads on its own, using fastp at Q25 for trimming and MiXCR for clone calling, and kept in-frame beta chains. Every distinct CDR3 protein forms one entry, paired with its most common genes and DNA. The sample records 35,000 to 45,000 distinct CDR3 sequences, 50% to 55% of which are singletons. The ten largest clones add up to roughly a sixth of the sample. The specimen sequenced was blood. These receptors all come from a man aged 40-50 years with Graves' ophthalmopathy.

This chain uses TRBV2 with TRBJ2-3; D remains unclear. The V and J ends lost 4 bases and 6 bases respectively, with 11 bases between them. CDR3 size: 13 residues. CDR1 and CDR2 from the germline V gene are SNHLY and FYNNEI. CDR3 protein: CASSGWDWDTQYF. In DNA form, the CDR3 reads TGTGCCAGCAGTGGGTGGGATTGGGATACGCAGTATTTT. The whole variable domain, remainder taken from reference TRBV2 and TRBJ2-3, is EPEVTQTPSHQVTQMGQEVILRCVPISNHLYFYWYRQILGQKVEFLVSFYNNEISEKSEIFDDQFSVERPDGSNFTLKIRSTKLEDSAMYFCASSGWDWDTQYFGPGTRLTVL.

This clonotype has only one observation. The rearrangement links TRBV7-8 to TRBJ1-4; 9 bases fit TRBD1. J gave up 6 bases and V 2 bases, and 7 bases lay outside the gene matches. Germline V CDR1 and CDR2: SGHVS, FQNEAQ. The CDR3 loop spans 16 amino acids. The CDR3 nucleotides read TGTGCCAGCAGCTTAAGACAGGGGGTTGGCGATGAAAAACTGTTTTTT. It codes for CASSLRQGVGDEKLFF.

This clonotype was detected ten times or more. V is TRBV11-2 and J is TRBJ1-2; D is unresolved. CDR3 length: 15 residues. Germline CDR1 is SGHAT and CDR2 is FQNNGV. V was cut by 5 bases and J by 4 bases, with 17 bases left in between. This chain's CDR3 is CASSAVNTDGYGYTF. CDR3 nucleotide sequence: TGTGCCAGCAGCGCCGTAAACACAGACGGCTATGGCTACACCTTC.

Concerning this clonotype: The conserved final phenylalanine or tryptophan is absent from the CDR3, which likely points to a read error. J is TRBJ1-1 and V is TRBV20-1; 7 bases are shared with TRBD1. Unmatched junction bases numbered 4, after V lost 3 bases and J lost 3 bases. The CDR3 is 13 amino acids. Germline CDR1 reads DFQATT; CDR2 reads SNEGSKA (reference sequence). CDR3 coding DNA: TGCAGTGCTAGTAGCAGGGGGTACACTGAAGCTTTCTAT. It codes for CSASSRGYTEAFY.

The table lists this clonotype with many counts. This chain uses TRBV9 with TRBJ2-3; TRBD1 or TRBD2 may be the D gene (5 bases each). V was pared by 0 bases and J by 2 bases, with 7 bases between. The CDR3 runs to 14 residues. CDR1 SGDLS and CDR2 YYNGEE come from the germline V gene. The CDR3 spells CASSVVGDTDTQYF. DNA of the CDR3: TGTGCCAGCAGCGTAGTGGGGGACACAGATACGCAGTATTTT. The entire variable domain, with the rest obtained from reference TRBV9 and TRBJ2-3, is as follows: DSGVTQTPKHLITATGQRVTLRCSPRSGDLSVYWYQQSLDQGLQFLIQYYNGEERAKGNILERFSAQQFPDLHSELNLSSLELGDSALYFCASSVVGDTDTQYFGPGTRLTVL.

Many counts were recorded for this clonotype. Written as DNA, the CDR3 is TGTGCCAGCAGCCCTAATGGGGGAGACACAGATACGCAGTATTTT. Its translation is CASSPNGGDTDTQYF. The rearrangement uses TRBV7-9 and TRBJ2-3, with D possibly called TRBD1 or TRBD2 (5 bases each). Germline values: CDR1 SEHNR, CDR2 FQNEAQ (reference sequence). Trimming cost V 5 bases and J 2 bases, with 14 bases left between them. CDR3 length: 15 residues.

V is TRBV5-1 and J is TRBJ1-5; D call uncertain. With 6 bases removed from V and 5 bases from J, the gap between germline ends came to 0 bases. The CDR3 has 9 amino acids. The germline gives CDR1 SGHRS, CDR2 YFSETQ. The CDR3 bases are TGCGCCAGCAATCAGCCCCAGCATTTT. Residues: CASNQPQHF.

The rearrangement joins TRBV20-1 to TRBJ2-7, with 9 bases fitting TRBD2. Germline V gene data show CDR1 as DFQATT and CDR2 as SNEGSKA (reference sequence). CDR3 length equals 16 residues. With V trimmed by 7 bases and J by 9 bases, 22 bases remained unmatched. In nucleotides, the CDR3 is TGCAGTGTCCAGAGAGGAGGGGCTAGCGGGGTCTCAGGGCAGTACTTC. Translating gives CSVQRGGASGVSGQYF.

There are many counts of this clonotype. The chain recombines TRBV19 with TRBJ2-5; D gene uncertain. This CDR3 is 14 amino acids long. Looked up from germline, CDR1 is LNHDA and CDR2 is SQIVND (reference sequence). V shed 1 base and J shed 4 bases, with 10 bases lying between them. The chain's CDR3 is CASSIAGRRETQYF. As DNA, the CDR3 is TGTGCCAGTAGTATAGCCGGGCGGAGAGAGACCCAGTACTTC.

In its sample, this clonotype was seen many times. This chain links TRBV7-3 with TRBJ2-3; 13 nucleotides align to TRBD2. CDR1 SGHTA and CDR2 FQGTGA come from the germline V gene. The V and J ends lost 5 bases and 4 bases, in that order; junction bases with no gene match: 6. CDR3 size: 16 residues. CDR3 amino acids: CASSKMGLAGSDTQYF. CDR3 sequence (DNA): TGTGCCAGCAGCAAAATGGGACTAGCGGGGTCAGATACGCAGTATTTT.

In its sample, this clonotype was seen many times. In nucleotides, the CDR3 is TGTGCCAGCAGCGTTGCAAAGGCGGGGGGGCCCTACAATGAGCAGTTCTTC. This encodes CASSVAKAGGPYNEQFF. The V and J genes are TRBV9 and TRBJ2-1; 9 bases map to TRBD2. The CDR3 extends over 17 amino acids. Germline lookup yields CDR1 SGDLS and CDR2 YYNGEE. V trimming: 2 bases; J trimming: 2 bases; junction bases outside the gene matches: 8.

This clonotype was seen at least ten times. The V and J genes are TRBV2 and TRBJ2-1; no definite D call. V was trimmed by 6 bases and J by 6 bases, leaving 9 bases between them. The germline V gene encodes CDR1 SNHLY and CDR2 FYNNEI. This CDR3 spans 12 amino acids. As DNA, the CDR3 is TGTGCCAGCAGGGGTCTTGTCAATGAGCAGTTCTTC. Its translation: CASRGLVNEQFF.

The gene calls are TRBV20-1 and TRBJ2-7; 11 bases fit TRBD2. With V trimmed by 6 bases and J by 3 bases, 10 bases remained unmatched. The CDR3 has 15 residues. CDR1 is DFQATT and CDR2 is SNEGSKA in the germline V gene (reference sequence). This CDR3 is CSASRGTSGVYEQYF. The CDR3 DNA reads TGCAGTGCGAGCAGGGGGACTAGCGGAGTCTACGAGCAGTACTTC.

The V gene is TRBV2, the J gene TRBJ2-3; a weak D match, TRBD1 (5 bases). V shed 7 bases and J shed 2 bases, with 13 bases lying between them. The CDR3 length is 14 residues. Germline lookup yields CDR1 SNHLY and CDR2 FYNNEI. The CDR3 here is CASNRGFLTDTQYF. CDR3 bases: TGTGCCAGCAATAGGGGATTCCTCACAGATACGCAGTATTTT.

This clonotype was counted ten times or more. A much larger clone lies one base from this, so it may be a read error. The conserved final phenylalanine or tryptophan is absent from the CDR3, which likely points to a read error. The gene calls are TRBV5-1 and TRBJ1-3, with D unclear. The V gene lost 0 bases and the J gene lost 0 bases, with 13 bases spanning the gap. Germline loops: CDR1 SGHRS, CDR2 YFSETQ. The CDR3 extends over 17 amino acids. The CDR3 loop is CASSLDGVGNSGNTIYL. In DNA, the CDR3 is TGCGCCAGCAGCTTGGATGGGGTAGGAAACTCTGGAAACACCATATATCTT.

This chain uses TRBV27 with TRBJ1-5; D may be TRBD1 (6 bases). V lost 8 bases, J lost 7 bases, and 27 bases lay in between. Germline CDR1 is MNHEY and CDR2 is SMNVEV (reference sequence). The CDR3 has 17 residues. This CDR3 is CASAHGGGGSYEQPQHF. Here the CDR3 DNA reads TGTGCCAGCGCCCATGGGGGCGGAGGGTCCTACGAGCAGCCCCAGCATTTT.

The rearrangement uses TRBV3-1 and TRBJ2-3, with 11 positions matching TRBD2. The ends lost 8 bases at V and 11 bases at J; junction bases unmatched: 9. Germline V CDR1 and CDR2: LGHDT, YNNKEL (reference sequence). The CDR3 has 13 amino acids. CDR3 amino acids: CASGRLAGFEQYF. DNA for the CDR3: TGTGCCAGCGGCAGACTAGCGGGGTTTGAGCAGTATTTT.

V is TRBV28 and J is TRBJ2-7; D uncertain. Germline V gene sequence: CDR1 MDHEN, CDR2 SYDVKM. V lost 4 bases and J lost 2, with 15 bases in between. There are 15 residues in the CDR3. CDR3 in amino acids: CASSCPPQVAYEQYF. In DNA, the CDR3 is TGTGCCAGCAGTTGCCCCCCCCAGGTGGCCTACGAGCAGTACTTC.

The J gene is TRBJ2-5, the V gene TRBV9, with 8 positions matching TRBD1. The V and J ends lost 3 bases and 9 bases, in that order; junction bases with no gene match: 13. The CDR3 is 15 residues long. CDR1 SGDLS and CDR2 YYNGEE come from the germline V gene. CDR3 DNA sequence: TGTGCCAGCAGCGCCGGACAGGGCGGCAATCAGCCCCAGTACTTC. As protein: CASSAGQGGNQPQYF.

This chain connects TRBV28 to TRBJ2-2; tentative D call: TRBD1 (6 bases). Trimming took 1 base from V and 4 from J, leaving 13 bases between them. Germline V gene sequence: CDR1 MDHEN, CDR2 SYDVKM. This CDR3 has 16 residues. The chain's CDR3 is CASSLSRGTGTGELFF. The DNA for the CDR3 is TGTGCCAGCAGTTTATCAAGGGGGACGGGCACCGGGGAGCTGTTTTTT.

V usage is TRBV7-2 and J usage is TRBJ2-1, with D tentatively TRBD1 (6 bases). Germline CDR1 SGHTA, CDR2 FQGNSA. Trimming removed 4 bases from V and 10 bases from J, with 20 bases in between. The CDR3 loop spans 15 amino acids. CDR3 loop: CASSSPGTRVAEQFF. The CDR3 coding sequence is TGTGCCAGCAGCTCCCCAGGGACAAGGGTCGCGGAGCAGTTCTTC.

This clonotype was seen only once. The chain combines TRBV5-8 with TRBJ2-6, with TRBD1 matching 7 bases. Trimming removed 1 base from V and 2 bases from J; junction bases left unmatched: 3. CDR1 SGHTS and CDR2 YDEGEE come from the germline V gene. The CDR3 loop spans 16 amino acids. This CDR3 is CASSLLGTAGANVLTF. DNA for the CDR3: TGTGCCAGCAGCTTGTTGGGGACAGCTGGGGCCAACGTCCTGACTTTC.

V gene TRBV6-5 combines with J gene TRBJ2-7; D ambiguous. This CDR3 has 14 residues. The germline V gene encodes CDR1 MNHEY and CDR2 SVGAGI. The CDR3 spells CARGEVGTTYEQYF. CDR3 coding DNA: TGTGCTAGAGGTGAGGTAGGCACCACCTACGAGCAGTACTTC.

This CDR3 reads CSARGMTDQETQHF. The CDR3 nucleotides read TGCAGTGCTAGGGGTATGACAGACCAAGAGACCCAGCATTTT. This chain links TRBV20-1 with TRBJ1-5; the D gene is possibly TRBD1 (5 bases). This CDR3 has 14 amino acids. V was trimmed by 3 bases and J by 11 bases, leaving 20 bases between them. Germline-derived CDR1 and CDR2 are DFQATT and SNEGSKA (reference sequence).